This T cell receptor (beta chain) was obtained from a study of T cells in Graves' hyperthyroidism and ophthalmopathy (dated by TCRdb to between 2017 and 2020). About the study as a whole: A discovery cohort of approximately 100 patients, 43 with Graves' ophthalmopathy and under 60 with stable Graves' hyperthyroidism, was used to find distinguishing TCR V-J signatures. Prospective prediction of ophthalmopathy was tested in an independent validation cohort consisting of 18 hyperthyroidism patients and 15 or so patients who later progressed to ophthalmopathy. For training and testing, the approximately 97 patients in the discovery cohort were randomly divided in a 7:3 ratio. In several Graves' hyperthyroidism patients, the study also compared T-cell repertoires from thyroid tissue with T-cell repertoires from blood. After blood sampling, hyperthyroidism patients were treated with methimazole at a starting dose of 30 mg daily, and ophthalmopathy patients were treated with high-dose intravenous methylprednisolone. According to the paper, TCR Vbeta CDR3 sequencing was carried out on approximately 140 peripheral blood samples, which came from some 41 ophthalmopathy, around 75 hyperthyroidism and roughly 17 progressor patients.

The study excluded patients with uncontrolled infections, other autoimmune diseases, pregnancy or lactation. Diagnoses were established on the basis of clinical symptoms, serum thyroxine and TRAb, thyroid ultrasound, and orbital computed tomography. Total RNA was extracted using Trizol reagent, and RNA quality was assessed on an Agilent 2100 Bioanalyzer. As to this clonotype: The clone's antigen remains unknown. Its ends do not fully match the called genes, so a read error is possible.

What the authors observed across the whole study: Sample size was not statistically predetermined, and blinding of investigators to group allocation was not performed. A 13 V-J signature model separated ophthalmopathy from stable hyperthyroidism, with roughly 88% sensitivity and 81% to 82% specificity in cross-validation and 80%/75% in testing. Most expanded thyroid clonotypes (frequency above 0.001) were also detected in blood, a finding suggesting that blood repertoires may reflect thyroid immune responses. During validation, the model predicted progression to ophthalmopathy a median of about 5.9 months ahead of onset, with almost 71% sensitivity and roughly 75% specificity.

TCR beta CDR3 regions were amplified from RNA transcripts. The first round of RT-PCR for the TCR CDR3 was performed with the HTBI primer set and the Qiagen OneStep RT-PCR kit. A second multiplex PCR round built the libraries, followed by size selection and purification. Sequencing of the libraries was done on an Illumina HiSeq2000 using paired-end 100 bp reads. From the authors' description of their analysis: SOAPnuke was used to process the raw data, removing reads that contained adapters or uncalled bases, had a mean Phred below 15, or lacked an exact match to the constant primer or identifier. High-quality paired reads were merged using COPE v1.2.5, and each unique nucleotide sequence was defined as a clonotype. MiTCR v1.1 was used to align clonotypes to the IMGT TRBV, TRBD and TRBJ reference segments. The analysis was restricted to V-J combinations with a frequency above 0.0001, which together covered 99% to 99.2% of the repertoires. The TCS score was defined as the ratio of F50 (clonal expansion) to E x V (chaos), calculated using BLOSUM62-based TCRdist between CDR3 peptides within each V-J. Welch's t-statistics and random forest reduced 500 to 650 V-J features to 13, which were used in a naive Bayes classifier (R e1071). The similarity between thyroid and blood repertoires was quantified using the Morisita-Horn index. Clones were called with MiXCR by TCRdb after fastp trimmed the public reads at Q25, and only in-frame beta chains were retained. Rows are combined by CDR3 protein, so each entry shows the most common genes and DNA. For this entry, the V and J calls and clone size follow TCRdb and not the study's own pipeline. This sample gives 500,000 to 600,000 distinct CDR3 sequences in total; 46% of them show up just once. The ten largest clonotypes hold approximately 44% of the sample.

From the cysteine up to the phenylalanine, the CDR3 has a length of 17 residues. Only CDR3 DNA is held: 51 bases, read in frame from base 1. The germline V gene sets CDR1 to SGHDN and CDR2 to FVKESK. The source of this sequence is an adult woman with Graves' disease, either hyperthyroidism or ophthalmopathy (not recorded which). The rearrangement combines TRBV14 with TRBJ2-2; 12 middle bases align to TRBD2. Sequencing used peripheral blood or thyroid tissue (not recorded which). The DNA reads TGTGCCAGCAGCCATACACCTAGCGGGAGGGGGAACGGGGAGCTGCTTTTT. This codes for CASSHTPSGRGNGELLF. The full variable domain, with segments outside the CDR3 supplied by the reference TRBV14 and TRBJ2-2 proteins, appears as EAGVTQFPSHSVIEKGQTVTLRCDPISGHDNLYWYRRVMGKEIKFLLHFVKESKQDESGMPNNRFLAERTGGTYSTLKVQPAELEDSGVYFCASSHTPSGRGNGELLFGEGSRLTVL.